A selection of T cell receptor beta chains follows, all from one sample in a study of human T cells and chemical hapten exposure. TCRdb passed the RACE reads through MiXCR, listing each CDR3 protein once. This table has around 380,000 distinct CDR3 sequences, around 5% appearing once. The material was whole blood, obtained in connection with sensitization to the hapten diphenylcyclopropenone (DPC). The origin of the receptors is a woman aged 45-60 years with alopecia areata. Some clones in this sample may be carry-over from other donors' samples. Both conserved end residues are trimmed from each CDR3. Size values are once, few and many counts, or a class for expanded clones, and some rows have none.

v_call	clone_size	j_call	cdr3_aa
TRBV27	NA	TRBJ2-1	ASSSGGGPGSEQF
TRBV10-3	many	TRBJ2-7	ASAGGTYEQY
TRBV7-2	many	TRBJ1-2	ASFRAQGPIGYT
TRBV7-8	many	TRBJ1-1	ASSLDSLIEAF
TRBV5-1	once	TRBJ2-7	ASSPGTGPTYEQY
TRBV29-1	few	TRBJ1-2	SVVGQHYGYT
TRBV7-9	many	TRBJ1-1	ASSLYTADTEAF
TRBV7-2	NA	TRBJ2-7	ASSLARWAPVDEQY
TRBV5-1	many	TRBJ2-5	ASSLGAGGPEETQY
TRBV28	many	TRBJ2-5	ASSLSPAQETQY
TRBV7-6	many	TRBJ2-6	ASSFNPGSGANVLT
TRBV10-2	many	TRBJ1-5	ATGGNQPQH
TRBV3-1	many	TRBJ2-3	ASSPPTAGGTDTQY
TRBV5-1	NA	TRBJ2-3	ASRGPLAADTQY
TRBV27	NA	TRBJ1-2	ASSFGQGANYGYT
TRBV12-3/TRBV12-4	NA	TRBJ2-1	ASRQGASEQF
TRBV9	many	TRBJ2-3	ASSVAGLAGAPDTQY
TRBV4-1	many	TRBJ2-3	ASSHFGARLDTDTQY
TRBV28	few	TRBJ2-6	ASSFAGRPLSGANVLT
TRBV29-1	many	TRBJ1-6	SVGRVSPLH
TRBV5-6	NA	TRBJ1-2	ASSDGRFDGYT
TRBV7-9	many	TRBJ2-5	ASSRASRMETQY